This T cell receptor (beta chain) emerged from a study of shared clonotypes between healthy human individuals. A remark on this clone: Antigen: not known. The sample holds other DNA sequences that translate to the same CDR3.

TCRdb's table, derived via immunoSEQ multiplex PCR, lists solely in-frame clones and lacks some. The table lists some 2,500,000 clones, around 90% of them singletons. Study observations and caveats: With few donors, the genetic and exposure-history diversity represented was limited.

V lost 3 bases and J lost 1, with 3 bases in between. The CDR3 is 11 residues long. CDR1 is DFQATT, CDR2 SNEGSKA, per germline (reference sequence). The sequence came from a man younger than 35 in good health. Some clones in this sample may be carry-over from other donors' samples. Material for sequencing was naive CD4+ T cells from PBMCs. The subset is: CD45RA+ positively selected. This chain uses TRBV20-1 with TRBJ1-1; D not certain. DNA of the CDR3: TGCAGTGCTAGTACGAACACTGAAGCTTTCTTT. The encoded protein is CSASTNTEAFF.